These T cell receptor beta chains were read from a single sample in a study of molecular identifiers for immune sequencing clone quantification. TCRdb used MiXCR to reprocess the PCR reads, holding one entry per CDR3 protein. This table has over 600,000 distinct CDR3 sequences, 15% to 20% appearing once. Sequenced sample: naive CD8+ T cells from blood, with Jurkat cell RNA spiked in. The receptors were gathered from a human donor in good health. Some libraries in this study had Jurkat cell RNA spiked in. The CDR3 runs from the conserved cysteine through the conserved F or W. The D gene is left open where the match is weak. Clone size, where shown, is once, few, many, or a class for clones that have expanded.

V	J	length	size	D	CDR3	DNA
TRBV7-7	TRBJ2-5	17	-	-	CAIGIRRDATIQETQYF	TGTGCCATCGGGATTCGCCGGGACGCAACAATCCAAGAGACCCAGTACTTC
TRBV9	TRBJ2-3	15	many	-	CASSALPSSTDTQYF	TGTGCCAGCAGCGCCCTGCCTTCTAGCACAGATACGCAGTATTTT
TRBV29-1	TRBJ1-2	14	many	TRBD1	CSVVGTDQLSGYTF	TGCAGCGTCGTAGGGACAGACCAATTGAGTGGCTACACCTTC
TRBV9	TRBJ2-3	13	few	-	CASSGLVTDTQYF	TGTGCCAGCTCGGGACTTGTCACAGATACGCAGTATTTT
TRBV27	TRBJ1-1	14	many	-	CASSFAGAGTEAFF	TGTGCCAGCAGTTTCGCAGGGGCAGGAACTGAAGCTTTCTTT
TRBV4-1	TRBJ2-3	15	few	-	CASSRDGLSTDTQYF	TGCGCCAGCAGCCGAGATGGGCTTTCCACAGATACGCAGTATTTT
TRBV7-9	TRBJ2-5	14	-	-	CASSRANFEETQYF	TGTGCCAGCAGCCGAGCGAATTTCGAGGAGACCCAGTACTTC
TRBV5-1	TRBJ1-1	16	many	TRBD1	CASSLLPGQGRTEAFF	TGCGCCAGCAGCTTACTCCCGGGACAGGGGAGGACTGAAGCTTTCTTT
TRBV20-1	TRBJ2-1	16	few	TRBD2	CSARGTSGGWDNEQFF	TGCAGTGCTAGAGGAACTAGCGGGGGGTGGGACAATGAGCAGTTCTTC
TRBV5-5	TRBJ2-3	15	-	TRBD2	CACSLSGIGTDTQYF	TGTGCCTGCAGCTTGAGCGGGATTGGCACAGATACGCAGTATTTT
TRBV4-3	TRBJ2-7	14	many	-	CASSQEVPTYEQYF	TGCGCCAGCAGCCAAGAGGTGCCGACCTACGAGCAGTACTTC
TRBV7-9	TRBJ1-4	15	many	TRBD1	CASSSGTGGNEKLFF	TGTGCCAGCAGCTCCGGGACAGGGGGCAATGAAAAACTGTTTTTT
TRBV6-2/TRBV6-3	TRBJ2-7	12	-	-	CASSYLEYKQYF	TGTGCCAGCAGTTACTTGGAGTACAAGCAGTACTTC
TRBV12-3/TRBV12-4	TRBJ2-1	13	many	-	CASSRTTENEQFF	TGTGCCAGCAGTCGGACAACAGAGAATGAGCAGTTCTTC
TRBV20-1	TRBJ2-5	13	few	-	CSARTRGRETQYF	TGCAGTGCTAGGACTAGAGGTAGAGAGACCCAGTACTTC